The T cell receptor (beta chain) under discussion was sequenced for a study of CD8 T cells in Susac syndrome. CD8+ and CD4+ T cells from blood underwent TCR beta sequencing, which was carried out in a high-throughput format. It was treatment-naive patients with stable or active relapsing-remitting disease who made up the multiple sclerosis controls. The CD8+ and CD4+ T cells were isolated magnetically using a negative isolation approach, whereas the TEMRA cells were enriched by FACS. The germline V gene encodes CDR1 SEHNR and CDR2 FQNEAQ (reference sequence). The junction had 9 bases not matched to a gene; V was cut back by 6 bases and J by 2 bases. CDR3 size: 15 residues. When the RNA was reverse transcribed, random hexamers were used with an input of about 0.5 to 1 ug. Amplification of TCR beta CDR3 by immunoSEQ multiplex PCR spanned 54 Vbeta and 13 Jbeta. TCRdb redid the calling of the immunoSEQ multiplex PCR reads with MiXCR, one entry per CDR3 protein. The table has approximately 110,000 distinct CDR3 sequences, over 90% seen once.

The source is a human donor with multiple sclerosis. The chain has TRBV7-9 and TRBJ1-1, with TRBD1 matching 7 bases. Sequencing was carried out using CD8+ T cells from PBMCs. As DNA, the CDR3 is TGTGCCAGCAGGCCCACCGGGACAGAAAACACTGAAGCTTTCTTT. Protein product: CASRPTGTENTEAFF.